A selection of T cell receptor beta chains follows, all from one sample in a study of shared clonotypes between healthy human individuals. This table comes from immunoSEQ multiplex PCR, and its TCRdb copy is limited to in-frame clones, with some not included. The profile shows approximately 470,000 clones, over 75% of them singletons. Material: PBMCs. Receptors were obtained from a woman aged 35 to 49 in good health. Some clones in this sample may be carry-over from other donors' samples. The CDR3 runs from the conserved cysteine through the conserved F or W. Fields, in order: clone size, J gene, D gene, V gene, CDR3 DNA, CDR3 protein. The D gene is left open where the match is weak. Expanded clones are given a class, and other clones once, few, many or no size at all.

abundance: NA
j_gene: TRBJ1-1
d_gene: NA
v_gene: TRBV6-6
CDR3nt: TGTGCCAGCAGTCAAGGAACTGAAGCTTTCTTT
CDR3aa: CASSQGTEAFF

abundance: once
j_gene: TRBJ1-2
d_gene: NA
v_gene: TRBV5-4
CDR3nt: TGTGCCAGCAGCCTGCCTGGGCATCTCAATGGCTACACCTTC
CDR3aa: CASSLPGHLNGYTF

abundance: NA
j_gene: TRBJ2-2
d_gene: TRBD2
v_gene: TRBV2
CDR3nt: TGTGCCAGCAGTTGGACTAGCGGGAGGGCCGGGGAGCTGTTTTTT
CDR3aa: CASSWTSGRAGELFF

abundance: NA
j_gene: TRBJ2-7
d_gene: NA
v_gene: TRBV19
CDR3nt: TGTGCCAGTAGTTCTCAGCGGACCTACGAGCAGTACTTC
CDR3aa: CASSSQRTYEQYF

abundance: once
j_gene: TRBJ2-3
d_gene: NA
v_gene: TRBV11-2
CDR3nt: TGTGCCAGCAGCTTAGATCAGTCCACAGATACGCAGTATTTT
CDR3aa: CASSLDQSTDTQYF

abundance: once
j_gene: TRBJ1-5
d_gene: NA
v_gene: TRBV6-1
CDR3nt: TGTGCCAGCAGTGAAGTCAGCAATCAGCCCCAGCATTTT
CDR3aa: CASSEVSNQPQHF

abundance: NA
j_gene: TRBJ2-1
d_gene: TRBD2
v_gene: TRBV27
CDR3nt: TGTGCCAGCAGTCGTAGGACGGGGGGAGGCAATGAGCAGTTCTTC
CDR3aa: CASSRRTGGGNEQFF

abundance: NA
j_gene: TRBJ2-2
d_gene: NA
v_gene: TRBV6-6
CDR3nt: TGTGCCAGCAGTTACTCGACGGTGAACACCGGGGAGCTGTTTTTT
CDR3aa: CASSYSTVNTGELFF

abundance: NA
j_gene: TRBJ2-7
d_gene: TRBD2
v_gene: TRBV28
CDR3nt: TGTGCCAGCACCACTGGGGCTAGCGGGAAATACGAGCAGTACTTC
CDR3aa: CASTTGASGKYEQYF

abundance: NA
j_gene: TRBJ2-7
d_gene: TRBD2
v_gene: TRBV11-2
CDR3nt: TGTGCCACCCGAGCGGGGGGATACGAGCAGTACTTC
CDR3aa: CATRAGGYEQYF

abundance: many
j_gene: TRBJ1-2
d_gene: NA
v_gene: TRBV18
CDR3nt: TGTGCCAGCTCACCACCGATGGCGGCGGCCTCTAACTATGGCTACACCTTC
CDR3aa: CASSPPMAAASNYGYTF

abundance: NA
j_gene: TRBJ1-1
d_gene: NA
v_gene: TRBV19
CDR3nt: TGTGCCAGTAGGCGGGGCGGGCTCCAACCTCGGAACACTGAAGCTTTCTTT
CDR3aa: CASRRGGLQPRNTEAFF

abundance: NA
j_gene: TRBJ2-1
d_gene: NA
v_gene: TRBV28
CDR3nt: TGTGCCAGCAGGCGTCGCAATGAGCAGTTCTTC
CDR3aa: CASRRRNEQFF

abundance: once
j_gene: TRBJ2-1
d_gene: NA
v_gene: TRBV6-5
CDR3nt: TGTGCCAGCAGTTACTCGACTAGGATGAATGAGCAGTTCTTC
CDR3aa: CASSYSTRMNEQFF

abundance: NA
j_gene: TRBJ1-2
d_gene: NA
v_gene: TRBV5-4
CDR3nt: TGTGCCAGCAGCTGGGGGATCGGGGGAGGTCAGGGCTACACCTTC
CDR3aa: CASSWGIGGGQGYTF

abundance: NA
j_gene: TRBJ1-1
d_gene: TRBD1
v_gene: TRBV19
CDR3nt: TGTGCCAGTAGTAGGGTGACAGGGTTTGAAGCTTTCTTT
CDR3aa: CASSRVTGFEAFF

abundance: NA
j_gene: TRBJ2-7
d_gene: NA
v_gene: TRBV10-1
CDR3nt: TGCGCCAGCAGTGAGTTGTCCGGTTACGAGCAGTACTTC
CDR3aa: CASSELSGYEQYF

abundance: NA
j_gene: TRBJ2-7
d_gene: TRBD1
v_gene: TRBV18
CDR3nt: TGTGCCAGCGGACAGGGGATAGACGAGCAGTACTTC
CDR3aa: CASGQGIDEQYF

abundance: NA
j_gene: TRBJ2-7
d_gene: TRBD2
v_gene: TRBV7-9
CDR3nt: TGTGCCAGCAGCTCGGGAGGGAAGGAGTACTTC
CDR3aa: CASSSGGKEYF

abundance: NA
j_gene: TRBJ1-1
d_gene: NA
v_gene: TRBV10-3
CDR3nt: TGTGCCATCAGCGGAATCGGGGGGTACACTGAAGCTTTCTTT
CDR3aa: CAISGIGGYTEAFF

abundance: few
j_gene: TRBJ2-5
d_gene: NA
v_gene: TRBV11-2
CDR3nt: TGTGCCAGCAGCTTTTCTGGGCAAGAGACCCAGTACTTC
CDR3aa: CASSFSGQETQYF

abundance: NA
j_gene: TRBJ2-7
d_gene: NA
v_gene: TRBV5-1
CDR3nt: TGCGCCAGCAGCTTGGAAGGTCCTGGCGAGCAGTACTTC
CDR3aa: CASSLEGPGEQYF

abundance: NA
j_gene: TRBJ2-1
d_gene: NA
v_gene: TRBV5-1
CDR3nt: TGCGCCAGCAGCCCCGACTCCTACAATGAGCAGTTCTTC
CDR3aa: CASSPDSYNEQFF

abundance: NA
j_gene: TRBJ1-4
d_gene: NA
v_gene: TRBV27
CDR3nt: TGTGCCAGCCGGGACAATAATGAAAAACTGTTTTTT
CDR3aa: CASRDNNEKLFF

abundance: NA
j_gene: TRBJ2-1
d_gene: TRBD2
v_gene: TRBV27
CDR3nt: TGTGCCAGCAGTTTATGGGGACTAGACTCCTACAATGAGCAGTTCTTC
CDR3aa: CASSLWGLDSYNEQFF

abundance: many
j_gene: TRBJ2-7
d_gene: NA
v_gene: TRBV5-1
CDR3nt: TGCGCCAGCAGCTTGTTCGGGGAGGCGGGCGAGCAGTACTTC
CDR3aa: CASSLFGEAGEQYF

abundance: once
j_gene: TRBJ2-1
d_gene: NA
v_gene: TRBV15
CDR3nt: TGTGCCACCAGCAGAGATGTTGCAGCCTACAATGAGCAGTTCTTC
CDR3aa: CATSRDVAAYNEQFF

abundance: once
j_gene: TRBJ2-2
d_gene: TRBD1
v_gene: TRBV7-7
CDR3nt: TGTGCCAGCAGCCCCCGCGGACAGGGCTTCACCGGGGAGCTGTTTTTT
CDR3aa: CASSPRGQGFTGELFF

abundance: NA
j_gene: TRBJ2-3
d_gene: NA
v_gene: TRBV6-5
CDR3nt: TGTGCCAGCAGTGTGGACGGGCATCCGGATACGCAGTATTTT
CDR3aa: CASSVDGHPDTQYF

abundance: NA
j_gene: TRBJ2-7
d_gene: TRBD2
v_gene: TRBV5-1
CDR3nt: TGCGCCAGCAGCCCAGGACTAGCATCCTACGAGCAGTACTTC
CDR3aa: CASSPGLASYEQYF

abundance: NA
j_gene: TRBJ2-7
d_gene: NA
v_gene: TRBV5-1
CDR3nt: TGCGCCAGCAGCGCGACGGACAAGGGCGAGCAGTACTTC
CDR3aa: CASSATDKGEQYF

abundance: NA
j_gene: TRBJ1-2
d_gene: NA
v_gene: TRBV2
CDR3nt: TGTGCCAGCAACCTTTGGGGGGCGCAGGGTGGCTACACCTTC
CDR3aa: CASNLWGAQGGYTF

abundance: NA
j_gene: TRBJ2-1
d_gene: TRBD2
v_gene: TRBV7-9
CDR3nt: TGTGCCAGCAGCTTAATCGGCGGGAGGAGCTCCTACAATGAGCAGTTCTTC
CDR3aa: CASSLIGGRSSYNEQFF

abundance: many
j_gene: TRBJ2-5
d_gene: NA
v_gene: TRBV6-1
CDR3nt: TGTGCCAGCAGCTACGAGGACAGTGTTGGGACCCAGTACTTC
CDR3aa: CASSYEDSVGTQYF

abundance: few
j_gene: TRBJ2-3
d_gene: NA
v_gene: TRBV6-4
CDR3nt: TGTGCCAGCAGTGAAGGCCGACCCACAGATACGCAGTATTTT
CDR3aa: CASSEGRPTDTQYF

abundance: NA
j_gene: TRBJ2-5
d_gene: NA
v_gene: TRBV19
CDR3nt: TGTGCCAGTAGCAGGACAGGAGGGTTCCAAGAGACCCAGTACTTC
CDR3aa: CASSRTGGFQETQYF

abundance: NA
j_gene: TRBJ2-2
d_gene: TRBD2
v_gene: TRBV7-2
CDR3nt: TGTGCCAGCAGCTTAGTAGCGGGAGGGCCCACCGGGGAGCTGTTTTTT
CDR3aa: CASSLVAGGPTGELFF

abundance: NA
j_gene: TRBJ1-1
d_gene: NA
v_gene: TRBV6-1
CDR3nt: TGTGCCAGCAGTGTCCGACAGACCAACACTGAAGCTTTCTTT
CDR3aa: CASSVRQTNTEAFF

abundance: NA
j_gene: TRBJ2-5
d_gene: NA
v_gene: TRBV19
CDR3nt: TGTGCCAGTAGTATAGGGGGGGACCCTAAAGAGACCCAGTACTTC
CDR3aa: CASSIGGDPKETQYF

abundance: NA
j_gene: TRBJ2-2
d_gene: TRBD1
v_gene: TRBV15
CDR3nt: TGTGCCACCAGCAGAGGACAGGGGGCTACCGGGGAGCTGTTTTTT
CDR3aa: CATSRGQGATGELFF

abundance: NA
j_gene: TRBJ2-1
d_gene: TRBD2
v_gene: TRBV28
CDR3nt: TGTGCCAGCAGTGAAGGGACTAGCGGGAAGGAAGATGAGCAGTTCTTC
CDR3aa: CASSEGTSGKEDEQFF

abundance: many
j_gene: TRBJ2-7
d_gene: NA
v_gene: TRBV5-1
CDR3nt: TGCGCCAGCAGCTTGGTCCCGGGACTTTTAGCCTACGAGCAGTACTTC
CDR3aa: CASSLVPGLLAYEQYF

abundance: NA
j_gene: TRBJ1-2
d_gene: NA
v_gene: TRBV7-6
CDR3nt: TGTGCCAGCAGGATGAACAGGGATGAGGGCTACACCTTC
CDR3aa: CASRMNRDEGYTF

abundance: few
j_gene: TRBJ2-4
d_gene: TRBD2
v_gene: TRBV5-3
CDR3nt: TGTGCCAGAAGCTACGGACTAGCGGGAGTTTCTAAAAACATTCAGTACTTC
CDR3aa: CARSYGLAGVSKNIQYF

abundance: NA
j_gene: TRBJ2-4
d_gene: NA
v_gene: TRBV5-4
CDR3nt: TGTGCCAGCAGCTCGGGGTACAGGCTAACAAACATTCAGTACTTC
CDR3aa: CASSSGYRLTNIQYF

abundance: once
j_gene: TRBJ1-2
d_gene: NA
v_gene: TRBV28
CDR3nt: TGTGCCAGCAGTTTTTTGGACTATGGCTACACCTTC
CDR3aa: CASSFLDYGYTF

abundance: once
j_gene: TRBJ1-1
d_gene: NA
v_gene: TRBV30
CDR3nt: TGTGCCTGGAGGCAGAAGTTAGGACCCGGCGGGGACGAAGCTTTCTTT
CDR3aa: CAWRQKLGPGGDEAFF

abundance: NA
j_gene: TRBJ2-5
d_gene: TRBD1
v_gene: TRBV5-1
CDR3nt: TGCGCCAGCAGCTTTACCGGGACAGGGAATCAAGAGACCCAGTACTTC
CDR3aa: CASSFTGTGNQETQYF

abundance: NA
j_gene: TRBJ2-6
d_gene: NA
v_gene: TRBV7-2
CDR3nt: TGTGCCAGCAGCTTACGGGTTGACAGGCCCGCCTCTGGGGCCAACGTCCTGACTTTC
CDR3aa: CASSLRVDRPASGANVLTF

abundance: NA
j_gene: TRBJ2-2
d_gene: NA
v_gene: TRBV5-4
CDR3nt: TGTGCCAGCAGCCCAAGTTCAGCGTCGAACACCGGGGAGCTGTTTTTT
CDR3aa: CASSPSSASNTGELFF

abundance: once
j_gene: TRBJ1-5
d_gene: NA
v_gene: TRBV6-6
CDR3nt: TGTGCCAGCCGAGCCACATTCAATCAGCCCCAGCATTTT
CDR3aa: CASRATFNQPQHF

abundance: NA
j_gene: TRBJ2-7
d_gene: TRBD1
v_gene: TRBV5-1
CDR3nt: TGCGCCAGCACAATCCAACAGGGGGCGGGCGAGCAGTACTTC
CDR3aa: CASTIQQGAGEQYF

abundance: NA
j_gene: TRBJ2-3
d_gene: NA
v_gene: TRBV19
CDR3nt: TGTGCCAGTAGTCCGCTCCGGGACTTAAGCACAGATACGCAGTATTTT
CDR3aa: CASSPLRDLSTDTQYF

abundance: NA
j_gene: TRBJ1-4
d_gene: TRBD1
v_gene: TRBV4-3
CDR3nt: TGCGCCAGCAGCCAAGATCTAGGACAGGGCCATGAAAAACTGTTTTTT
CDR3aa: CASSQDLGQGHEKLFF

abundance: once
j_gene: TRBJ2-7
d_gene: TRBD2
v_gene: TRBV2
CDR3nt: TGTGCCAGCAGCGGGGGGATCTCCTACGAGCAGTACTTC
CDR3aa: CASSGGISYEQYF

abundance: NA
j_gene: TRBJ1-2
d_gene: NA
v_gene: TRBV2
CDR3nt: TGTGCCAGCAATTTCCTGAGGGGGGGGCCTCACTATGGCTACACCTTC
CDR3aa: CASNFLRGGPHYGYTF

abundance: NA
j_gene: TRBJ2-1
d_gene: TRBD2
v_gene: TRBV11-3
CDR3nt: TGTGCCAGCAGCCGCAGCGGGAGCCGGGTTCGCAATGAGCAGTTCTTC
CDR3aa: CASSRSGSRVRNEQFF

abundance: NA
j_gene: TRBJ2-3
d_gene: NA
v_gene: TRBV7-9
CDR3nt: TGTGCCAGCAGCACACGTACTAGCACAGATACGCAGTATTTT
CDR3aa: CASSTRTSTDTQYF

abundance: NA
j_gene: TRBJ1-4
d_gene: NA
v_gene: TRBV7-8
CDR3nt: TGTGCCAGCAGCTTCTCCAGGGCTAATGAAAAACTGTTTTTT
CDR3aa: CASSFSRANEKLFF

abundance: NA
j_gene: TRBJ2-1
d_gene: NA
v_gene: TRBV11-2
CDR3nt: TGTGCCAGCAGCTATGGGATCCCCAGGGGAGATGAGCAGTTCTTC
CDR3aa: CASSYGIPRGDEQFF